This T cell receptor beta chain was obtained from a study of blood T cell repertoires in COVID-19. Study information: There were acute and convalescent COVID-19 samples, and they came from the United States, Italy and Spain. T cells, B-cell-depleted T cells, or PBMCs supplied cDNA or gDNA.

Germline CDR1 reads MNHNS; CDR2 reads SASEGT. Trimming removed 3 bases from V and 5 bases from J; junction bases left unmatched: 8. The CDR3 extends over 16 amino acids. Followed over time, Seattle patients had been enrolled while infection was active. Source study methods: How many nucleated cells were present was estimated from reference gene primer amplification. The table came from immunoSEQ multiplex PCR; TCRdb's copy has only in-frame clones and leaves some out. D and trimming come from the DNA, and the V and J calls and clone size come from that table. Among some 520,000 clones, 75% to 90% were seen once, and the ten largest hold around 0.95%.

The material sequenced was peripheral blood. V gene TRBV6-1 combines with J gene TRBJ2-1, with TRBD1 matching over 9 bases. This TCR came from a man aged 18-30 years with COVID-19, enrolled during active disease. The CDR3 sequence: CASSDGRQGVDNEQFF. The CDR3 bases are TGTGCCAGCAGTGATGGACGACAGGGGGTGGACAATGAGCAGTTCTTC.